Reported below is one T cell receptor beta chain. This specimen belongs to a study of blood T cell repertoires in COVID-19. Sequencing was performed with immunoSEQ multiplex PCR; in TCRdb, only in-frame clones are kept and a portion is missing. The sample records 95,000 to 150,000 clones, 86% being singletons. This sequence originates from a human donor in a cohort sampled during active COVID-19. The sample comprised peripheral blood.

CDR3 nucleotides: TGTGCCAGCAGCAGGGCTAGGGGCACAGATACGCAGTATTTT. As protein: CASSRARGTDTQYF. The chain combines TRBV25-1 with TRBJ2-3, with D perhaps TRBD1 (5 bases). Germline V gene data show CDR1 as MGHDK and CDR2 as SYGVNS. The CDR3 is made up of 14 amino acids. V shed 6 bases and J shed 1 base, with 11 bases lying between them.